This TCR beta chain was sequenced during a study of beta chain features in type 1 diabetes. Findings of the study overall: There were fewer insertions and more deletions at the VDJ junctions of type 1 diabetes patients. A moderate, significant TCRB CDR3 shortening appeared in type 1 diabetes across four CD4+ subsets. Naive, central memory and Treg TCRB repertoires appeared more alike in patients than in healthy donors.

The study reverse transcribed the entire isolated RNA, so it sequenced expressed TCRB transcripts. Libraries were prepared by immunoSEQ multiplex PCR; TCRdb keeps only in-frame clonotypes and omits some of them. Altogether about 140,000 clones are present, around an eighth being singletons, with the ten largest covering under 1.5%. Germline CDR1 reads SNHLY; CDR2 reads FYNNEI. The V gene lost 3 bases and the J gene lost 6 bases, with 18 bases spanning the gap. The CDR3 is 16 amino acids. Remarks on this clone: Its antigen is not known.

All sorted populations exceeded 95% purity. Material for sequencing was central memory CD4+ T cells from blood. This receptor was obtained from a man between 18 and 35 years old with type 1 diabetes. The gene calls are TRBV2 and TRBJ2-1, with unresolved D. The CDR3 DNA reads TGTGCCAGCAGTGATATCTTGTCTAGTTCCGGCAATGAGCAGTTCTTC. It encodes CASSDILSSSGNEQFF.